The 23 T cell receptor beta chains given below trace back to one sample, sequenced in a study of blood T cells in healthy people across ages. A second PCR, run for about 7 to 11 cycles, used a sample-barcoded 5' primer plus a J-beta primer mix. A single record per CDR3 protein comes from TCRdb applying MiXCR to the 5' RACE reads. The sample carries around 1,800,000 distinct CDR3 sequences, about two fifths recorded once. Material: blood. These TCRs come from a human donor in good health.

This clonotype was seen a single time. This chain joins TRBV7-8 and TRBJ1-2, with D tentatively TRBD1 (5 bases). CDR1 and CDR2 (germline): SGHVS, FQNEAQ. This CDR3 has 15 residues. Trimming cost V 0 bases and J 3 bases, with 11 bases left between them. The CDR3 DNA sequence: TGTGCCAGCAGCTTAGCTCCAGGGAAAGACTATGGCTACACCTTC. This codes for CASSLAPGKDYGYTF. Full variable domain (remainder filled in from reference TRBV7-8 and TRBJ1-2): GAGVSQSPRYKVAKRGQDVALRCDPISGHVSLFWYQQALGQGPEFLTYFQNEAQLDKSGLPSDRFFAERPEGSVSTLKIQRTQQEDSAVYLCASSLAPGKDYGYTFGSGTRLTVV.

This chain connects TRBV7-8 to TRBJ1-3; the D gene is possibly TRBD1 (5 bases). The CDR3 sequence is 17 residues long. Germline V gene data show CDR1 as SGHVS and CDR2 as FQNEAQ. Trimming pared 8 bases from V and 0 bases from J, leaving 20 bases between. This chain's CDR3 is CASRPRAGLHSGNTIYF. Here the CDR3 DNA reads TGTGCCAGCCGCCCTAGGGCAGGGCTACACTCTGGAAACACCATATATTTT.

The rearrangement joins TRBV4-3 to TRBJ2-3; D remains ambiguous. This CDR3 contains 20 residues. The germline V gene has CDR1 LGHNA and CDR2 YSLEER. The V gene lost 0 bases and the J gene lost 0 bases, with 22 bases spanning the gap. In nucleotides, the CDR3 is TGCGCCAGCAGCCAAGATTTGCCTCGAGGTGGCGGCCCTAGCACAGATACGCAGTATTTT. The encoded protein is CASSQDLPRGGGPSTDTQYF.

As concerns this clonotype: Germline and junction disagree at one end, which may indicate a read error. The chain combines TRBV7-2 with TRBJ2-1, with D unclear. The CDR3 sequence is 15 residues long. Germline assignment: CDR1 SGHTA and CDR2 FQGNSA. CDR3 in amino acids: CASSRDLGSYNKQFF. DNA for the CDR3: TGTGCCAGCAGTCGCGACCTGGGCTCCTACAATAAGCAGTTCTTC.

In this sample, this clonotype turned up a few times. The gene calls are TRBV28 and TRBJ1-2; 8 nucleotides match TRBD1. J was trimmed by 0 bases and V by 6 bases; bases with no gene match: 6. This CDR3 comprises 15 residues. Germline V gene sequence: CDR1 MDHEN, CDR2 SYDVKM. The CDR3 DNA reads as TGTGCCAGCAGCAAACGGACAGGGCCTAACTATGGCTACACCTTC. This translates into CASSKRTGPNYGYTF.

This chain joins TRBV27 and TRBJ2-1; D is uncertain. Germline CDR1 is MNHEY and CDR2 is SMNVEV (reference sequence). Trimming cost V 0 bases and J 9 bases, with 9 bases left between them. The CDR3 consists of 13 residues. CDR3 sequence (DNA): TGTGCCAGCAGTTTATCGATTAGCAGTGAGCAGTTCTTC. It encodes CASSLSISSEQFF.

This clonotype was detected many times. In DNA form, the CDR3 reads TGTGCCAGCAGCCAATCTCGTGACAGTTCCTACGAGCAGTACTTC. It encodes CASSQSRDSSYEQYF. The chain combines TRBV4-2 with TRBJ2-7, with a tentative D call TRBD1 (5 bases). V was trimmed by 2 bases and J by 1 base, leaving 12 bases between them. This CDR3 contains 15 residues. CDR1 is LGHNA and CDR2 is YNFKEQ in the germline V gene.

As for this clonotype: The conserved phenylalanine or tryptophan normally closing the CDR3 is absent here, so this likely arose from a read error. This sequence joins TRBV7-7 and TRBJ1-4; D gene uncertain. In germline, CDR1 is SSHAT, CDR2 FNYEAQ (reference sequence). CDR3 size: 13 residues. Written as DNA, the CDR3 is TGTGCTAGCAGCTATAACAGATATGAAAAACTGTTTTTG. It translates to CASSYNRYEKLFL.

This clonotype was seen only once. The chain recombines TRBV12-3 or TRBV12-4 with TRBJ2-7; the D is unclear. The CDR3 covers 13 residues. V lost 1 base, J lost 7 bases, and 11 bases lay in between. The CDR3 loop is CASSLDPSREQYF. The DNA for the CDR3 is TGTGCCAGCAGTTTAGACCCATCGAGGGAGCAGTACTTC.

This clonotype was found a few times. V gene TRBV5-5 combines with J gene TRBJ1-2; 7 positions agree with TRBD1. V was clipped by 4 bases and J by 6 bases; unmatched bases: 18. CDR1 SGHKS and CDR2 YYEKEE come from the germline V gene (reference sequence). There are 17 residues in the CDR3. Written as DNA, the CDR3 is TGTGCCAGCAGCCATATACCGGACAGGTTCGGGAGGGATGGCTACACCTTC. The encoded protein is CASSHIPDRFGRDGYTF.

This chain connects TRBV29-1 to TRBJ2-4; D is tentatively TRBD1 or TRBD2 (5 bases each). The J call is in doubt because the DNA end fits TRBJ2-7 better. This CDR3 has 13 amino acids. Germline V CDR1 and CDR2: SQVTM, ANQGSEA. CDR3 sequence: CSVIRDGNYEQYF. The DNA for the CDR3 is TGCAGCGTTATCCGGGACGGAAACTACGAGCAGTACTTC.

The chain combines TRBV6-5 with TRBJ2-1; TRBD2 might be the D (6 bases). The CDR3 is made up of 15 amino acids. In germline, CDR1 is MNHEY, CDR2 SVGAGI. V was cut by 2 bases and J by 2 bases, with 10 bases left in between. CDR3 in DNA: TGTGCCAGCAGTTACCGGCGGGAACCCTACAATGAGCAGTTCTTC. It translates to CASSYRREPYNEQFF.

J is TRBJ2-4 and V is TRBV7-2; D could derive from TRBD1 or TRBD2 (5 bases each). Germline CDR1 SGHTA, CDR2 FQGNSA. This CDR3 contains 16 residues. V lost 1 base and J 1 base, leaving 11 bases between the germline ends. This chain's CDR3 is CASSLVEGLAKNIQYF. CDR3 nucleotides: TGTGCCAGCAGCTTAGTAGAGGGGTTGGCCAAAAACATTCAGTACTTC.

V and J are TRBV7-9 and TRBJ2-1, with 8 bases identical to TRBD1. The V segment lost 2 bases and the J segment 6 bases; nucleotides outside the gene matches: 6. CDR1 is SEHNR and CDR2 is FQNEAQ in the germline V gene (reference sequence). The CDR3 covers 15 residues. CDR3: CASSLSTGEANEQFF. CDR3 nucleotide sequence: TGTGCCAGCAGCTTATCGACAGGGGAGGCCAATGAGCAGTTCTTC.

V is TRBV25-1 and J is TRBJ2-1; D not certain. Trimming removed 6 bases at V and 2 bases at J, with 11 bases between. The CDR3 runs 14 residues. Looked up from germline, CDR1 is MGHDK and CDR2 is SYGVNS. The CDR3 nucleotides read TGTGCCAGCAGCGCTTTTGGAGCCTACAATGAGCAGTTCTTC. Its protein is CASSAFGAYNEQFF.

J is TRBJ2-7 and V is TRBV6-2 or TRBV6-3; D remains unclear. The CDR3 length is 13 residues. Trimming cost V 6 bases and J 3 bases, with 12 bases left between them. Germline CDR1 is MNHEY and CDR2 is SVGEGT. The CDR3 reads CASSPYQFYEQYF. CDR3 DNA: TGTGCCAGCAGCCCATACCAATTCTACGAGCAGTACTTC.

This clonotype was picked up a small number of times. The chain joins TRBV20-1 to TRBJ2-5, with 11 bases aligning to TRBD2. V lost 0 bases and J lost 2; bases outside the gene matches: 11. Germline V lookup: CDR1 DFQATT, CDR2 SNEGSKA (reference sequence). This CDR3 has 18 residues. CDR3 amino acids: CSARDRSSGGAPQETQYF. CDR3 nucleotides: TGCAGTGCTAGAGATCGGAGTAGCGGGGGGGCTCCTCAAGAGACCCAGTACTTC.

This clonotype was seen just once. J is TRBJ2-5 and V is TRBV30; no reliable D call. The CDR3 sequence is 16 residues long. Germline CDR1 reads GTSNPN; CDR2 reads SVGIG (reference sequence). V lost 1 base and J lost 1, with 16 bases in between. The CDR3 coding sequence is TGTGCCTGGAGTGCCGCCCCTATCCTGCTCCAAGAGACCCAGTACTTC. As protein: CAWSAAPILLQETQYF.

J is TRBJ2-7 and V is TRBV5-5, with D unresolved. The germline V gene encodes CDR1 SGHKS and CDR2 YYEKEE (reference sequence). Deletions cut 0 bases from V and 5 bases from J, with 15 bases between. The CDR3 is made up of 15 amino acids. CDR3 residues: CASSLGLSIKDEQYF. Written as DNA, the CDR3 is TGTGCCAGCAGCTTGGGGCTTTCTATAAAGGACGAGCAGTACTTC.

This clonotype appeared a few times. The chain uses TRBV6-2 or TRBV6-3 and TRBJ1-1; no firm D call. Germline values: CDR1 MNHEY, CDR2 SVGEGT. This CDR3 comprises 17 residues. The V and J ends lost 2 bases and 1 base respectively, with 17 bases between them. The CDR3 DNA sequence: TGTGCCAGCAGTTACCAGAAGACCCATGGTTGGAACACTGAAGCTTTCTTT. Protein sequence: CASSYQKTHGWNTEAFF.

The V and J genes are TRBV20-1 and TRBJ2-3; 12 positions match TRBD2. Trimming at V came to 4 bases and at J to 6 bases, leaving 11 bases not matched to a gene. This CDR3 region has 16 residues. CDR1 and CDR2 (germline): DFQATT, SNEGSKA (reference sequence). This CDR3 is CSAKRLAGVPRDTQYF. The CDR3 nucleotides are TGCAGTGCTAAGCGACTAGCGGGGGTTCCTCGGGATACGCAGTATTTT.

This sequence joins TRBV4-1 and TRBJ2-1; 7 nucleotides match TRBD1. V gave up 2 bases and J gave up 6 bases; unmatched junction bases: 4. The germline V gene encodes CDR1 MGHRA and CDR2 YSYEKL. This CDR3 region has 14 residues. The CDR3 DNA reads TGCGCCAGCAGCCAATCCGGACAGGTCAATGAGCAGTTCTTC. Its translation is CASSQSGQVNEQFF.

This clonotype was found a few times. The genes are TRBV6-5 and TRBJ1-5; D not resolved. The germline gives CDR1 MNHEY, CDR2 SVGAGI. The CDR3 loop spans 15 amino acids. Trimming stripped 2 bases from V and 5 bases from J, with 13 bases between. The CDR3 loop reads CASSYGPAWDQPQHF. The CDR3 nucleotides read TGTGCCAGCAGTTACGGTCCCGCGTGGGATCAGCCCCAGCATTTT.